This TCR beta chain was obtained from a study of cytomegalovirus exposure and HLA in healthy donors (dated by TCRdb to the late 2010s). Context from the whole study: An earlier analysis of approximately 600 of the donors reported about 290 Gb of sequence data and 117 million unique TCR beta sequences from about 180 million T cells. An early release covering 550 to 700 HLA-typed donors comprised 300 to 350 gigabases of sequencing data and roughly 85 million unique TCR sequences. Of the approximately 400 genotyped donors, approximately 82% fell in the genetic ancestry cluster associated with self-reported Caucasian donors. The study aimed to test whether cataloging public T cell receptors could reveal signatures of past pathogen exposure. The study used immunosequencing to profile the T cell repertoires of approximately 690 subjects and linked those repertoires to cytomegalovirus serostatus. A separate validation cohort of roughly 130 different subjects was used in addition to the roughly 700-subject first cohort. High-throughput TCR immunosequencing, statistical association of individual TCRs with disease status, and machine learning were combined to predict cytomegalovirus infection status. A later analysis re-examined previously published TCR beta repertoires from several hundred donors and added high-resolution HLA genotyping to investigate patterns of TCR occurrence. Rather than using new phenotypic data, the later analysis identified candidate immune exposures from TCR beta sequences and from how often those sequences occurred across donors. An earlier analysis of nearly 600 of the donors applied high-throughput TCR beta sequencing to assess whether each TCR beta V gene segment acted as functional or pseudogenic. Alongside the repertoire data, information on donor age, sex, ethnicity and CMV serostatus was compiled. A later genetic analysis took genome-wide SNP genotypes for about 65% of the 666 donors and used that subset as a discovery cohort. Every repertoire in the discovery cohort had been generated on one and the same sequencing platform. Class I and class II HLA loci were covered by the typing at four-digit resolution. The number of donors typed differed by locus, with roughly 620-640 for A, B, C, DRB1 and DQB1, approximately 500 for DQA1, approximately 580 for DPA1, and around 460 for DPB1. Because of strong linkage in the cohort, roughly five DR-DQ haplotypes were treated as single units for association and clustering. Among almost 400 genotyped donors of the cohort, an average of about 240,000 unique TCR beta nucleotide sequences were sequenced per donor, about a sixth of them non-productive. The investigation overall reported the following: Most CMV-associated TCR beta chains appeared to be HLA-restricted in a later analysis, and the HLA associations seemed to be driven largely by CMV exposure. Presence/absence analyses assumed roughly uniform sequencing depth across donors, an assumption that may not hold. Most TCR sequences were observed very rarely across donors, whereas some public TCRs were present in many individuals. A further reported finding was that TCR beta sequences accurately predicted the HLA-A and HLA-B alleles for most subjects in the first cohort. Broadly in line with IMGT annotations, most TCR beta V segments showed up in productive rearrangements about 87% or about 30% of the time in an earlier analysis of about 500 of the donors. It was suggested by the authors that the approach could potentially be generalized to other disease states and immunological phenotypes. In this cohort, only TCR beta chains were sequenced, and detectable features were limited by the absence of alpha or paired-chain data. Immune exposure information for the cohort was limited to CMV serostatus. Correlated functional status among segregating V segments might reflect linkage disequilibrium, but an unknown experimental factor could not be ruled out. A few of the identified cytomegalovirus-associated TCR beta chains were confirmed in vitro to be specific for cytomegalovirus antigens. In both the original and validation cohorts, the classifier was reported to diagnose cytomegalovirus status with high specificity and sensitivity. Because counts were too low, 15 or so rarely observed V segments, including chromosome 9 orphons, were excluded from the earlier analysis of about 500 of the donors. According to a later genetic analysis, donors in an Asian-associated ancestry cluster had fewer N-insertions in productive TCRs than the approximately 650-donor mean. V-gene and J-gene trimming of TCR beta chains was associated with a missense DCLRE1C variant in a later genetic analysis, and the association was replicated in an independent cohort. Because HLA typing was missing for some donors at each locus, association tests included only the typed subset. A cluster of highly shared sequence variants was judged likely to represent a technical artifact of the sequencing pipeline. Specific HLA alleles were associated with roughly 16,000 TCR beta sequences at a false discovery rate of 0.05 in a later analysis. A later analysis reported that several top co-occurrence clusters appeared linked to parvovirus B19, influenza, CMV and Epstein-Barr virus. When HLA alleles, especially DR and DQ, strongly co-occurred, TCR associations were difficult to assign to individual alleles. Some IMGT-functional V segments, including TRBV6-2 and TRBV6-3, could not be told apart with the 87-base-pair reads, so those segments were excluded. In a later analysis, TCR association rates were found to vary across HLA loci, with the most associated TCRs seen for DRB1 alleles and the fewest for HLA-C alleles. The study gave a list of 150 to 200 TCR beta chains associated with cytomegalovirus. In a later analysis, HLA-associated TCR beta chains showed more clonal expansion and lower generation probabilities than non-associated chains that were equally common.

In the case of this clone: Its antigen is not yet known. Base qualities are not provided; no much larger clone lies one nucleotide away.

The cohort consisted of fewer than 700 healthy bone marrow donors. All cohort members were sampled while nominally healthy, although unrecorded immune exposures were likely present. CMV serostatus was recorded as positive for roughly 290 and negative for about 50% of the roughly 670 cohort members, whereas no CMV serostatus was recorded for the donor in question. Each donor provided a peripheral blood sample, and peripheral blood mononuclear cells were used for TCR beta sequencing. Genomic DNA extraction from the blood cell samples was performed with the Qiagen DNeasy Blood Extraction Kit. From a lookup of the germline V gene, CDR1 and CDR2 are LGHNA and YNFKEQ. V loses 0 bases at its end and J loses 15 bases; junction bases beyond the gene matches: 9. Taken from cysteine to phenylalanine, the CDR3 has 14 residues. Only CDR3 DNA is held: 42 bases, read in frame from base 1. The library relied on the immunoSEQ multiplex PCR assay. The multiplex PCR relied on a mix of 60 forward primers for TCR Vbeta segments and 13 reverse primers for TCR Jbeta segments. The CDR3 region of rearranged TCR beta genes was amplified from genomic DNA with a multiplex PCR assay. The Illumina HiSeq System was used to sequence the amplified TCR beta libraries as 87-base-pair reads. The source study handled its data this way. In a later analysis, about 80 million unique TCR beta chains were counted across the approximately 670 repertoires, and about 10 million of these chains were shared by at least two donors. Raw reads were error-corrected and collapsed into unique sequences with a nearest-neighbor algorithm that merged closely related sequences to remove PCR and sequencing errors. V, D and J gene segments were assigned by aligning CDR3 sequences to IMGT reference sequences. Each retained sequence needed at least a six-nucleotide match to both a V gene segment and a J gene segment. A rearrangement was called productive if the CDR3 had no stop codons and remained in frame with V and J, and every other rearrangement was called non-productive. CDR3 was defined according to IMGT convention as the region running from the second conserved V-encoded cysteine to the conserved J-encoded phenylalanine. In an earlier analysis of 587 of the donors, sequences lacking an unambiguous match to a single V gene segment were excluded. An earlier analysis of several hundred of the donors called V segments functional above 56.7% productive rearrangements and segregating when the between-donor standard deviation exceeded 5%. A statistical classification framework was developed to diagnose cytomegalovirus status using the catalog of TCR beta chain sequences. A later analysis assigned V and J genes by comparing TCR nucleotide sequences with IMGT/GENE-DB human TR gene sequences. Using the TCRdist pipeline, a later analysis assigned CDR3 sequences along with most-parsimonious VDJ recombination scenarios. In a later analysis, each TCR beta chain was defined by its CDR3 amino acid sequence together with its V-gene family, and reads lacking a unique V-gene family were excluded. To address suspected cross-contamination and a sequencing artifact, a later analysis removed over 500 highly shared, low-generation-probability nucleotide sequences. In a later analysis, a clonal expansion index for each public chain was calculated from normalized within-repertoire ranks of inferred template counts. In a later analysis, generation probabilities were computed with a VDJ recombination model fitted to out-of-frame rearrangements, and the resulting probabilities were checked against IGoR. In a later analysis, hypergeometric tests were used to score TCR-TCR, TCR-HLA and TCR-CMV co-occurrence, with a repertoire-size bias correction applied to TCR pairs. In a later analysis, false discovery rates were estimated by permuting HLA or CMV assignments 20 times. A later analysis grouped co-occurring TCRs with DBSCAN, adding TCRdist sequence similarity when clustering within HLA-allele-positive subsets. Repertoires with fewer than 30,000 or more than 120,000 public chains were left out of co-occurrence clustering, as were a handful of repertoires with anomalous nucleotide sharing. The table comes from immuneACCESS by way of TCRdb, which keeps in-frame sequences with V and J called. Part of the clones is missing from these tables; in studies checked, under half for an unresolved V gene and the rest for unknown reasons. The V and J calls and clone size are taken from that table; D and trimming were inferred from the DNA. The sample has over 100,000 clones on record, nearly 65% of them singletons. In total, the top ten clones hold 4% to 5.5% of the sample.

The source material was PBMCs. This TCR derives from a human donor in good health. The chain is made from TRBV4-2 and TRBJ2-1, and TRBD2 aligns with 9 junction nucleotides. The CDR3 is CASSQDTSGPHTFF. The sequenced DNA is TGTGCCAGCAGCCAAGACACTAGCGGGCCACACACGTTCTTC.